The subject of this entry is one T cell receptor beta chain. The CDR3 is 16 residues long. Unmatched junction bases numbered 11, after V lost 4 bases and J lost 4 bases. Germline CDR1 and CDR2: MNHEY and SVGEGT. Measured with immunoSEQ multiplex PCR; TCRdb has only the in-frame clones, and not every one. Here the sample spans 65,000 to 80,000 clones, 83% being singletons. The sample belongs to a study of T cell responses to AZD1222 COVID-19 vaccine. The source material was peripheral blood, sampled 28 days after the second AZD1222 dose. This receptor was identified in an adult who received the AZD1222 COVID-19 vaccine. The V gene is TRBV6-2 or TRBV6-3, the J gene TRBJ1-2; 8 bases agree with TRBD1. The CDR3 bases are TGTGCCAGCAGTTCCCTAACCTACAGGGGGAGCTATGGCTACACCTTC. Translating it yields CASSSLTYRGSYGYTF.